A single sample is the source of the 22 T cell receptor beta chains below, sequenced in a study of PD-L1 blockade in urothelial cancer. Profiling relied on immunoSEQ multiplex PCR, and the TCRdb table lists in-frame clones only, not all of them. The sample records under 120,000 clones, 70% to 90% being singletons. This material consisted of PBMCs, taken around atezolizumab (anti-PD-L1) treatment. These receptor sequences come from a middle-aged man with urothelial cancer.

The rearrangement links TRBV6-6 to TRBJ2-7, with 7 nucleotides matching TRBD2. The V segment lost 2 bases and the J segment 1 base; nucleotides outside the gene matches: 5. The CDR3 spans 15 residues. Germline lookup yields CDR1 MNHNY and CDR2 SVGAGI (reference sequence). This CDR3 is CASSYPSGNSYEQYF. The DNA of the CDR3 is TGTGCCAGCAGTTACCCTAGCGGCAATTCCTACGAGCAGTACTTC.

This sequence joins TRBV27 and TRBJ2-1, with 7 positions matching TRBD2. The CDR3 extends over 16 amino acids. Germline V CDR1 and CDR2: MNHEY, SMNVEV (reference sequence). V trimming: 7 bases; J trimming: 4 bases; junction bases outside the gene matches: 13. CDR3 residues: CASTKGRDQSYNEQFF. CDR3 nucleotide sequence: TGTGCCAGCACTAAAGGGAGGGACCAAAGTTACAATGAGCAGTTCTTC.

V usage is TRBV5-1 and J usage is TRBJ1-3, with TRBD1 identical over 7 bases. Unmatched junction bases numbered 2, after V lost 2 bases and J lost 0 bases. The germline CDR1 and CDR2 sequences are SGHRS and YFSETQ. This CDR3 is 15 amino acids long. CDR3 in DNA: TGCGCCAGCAGCTTACAGGGGAACTCTGGAAACACCATATATTTT. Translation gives CASSLQGNSGNTIYF. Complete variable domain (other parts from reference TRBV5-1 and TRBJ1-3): KAGVTQTPRYLIKTRGQQVTLSCSPISGHRSVSWYQQTPGQGLQFLFEYFSETQRNKGNFPGRFSGRQFSNSRSEMNVSTLELGDSALYLCASSLQGNSGNTIYFGEGSWLTVV.

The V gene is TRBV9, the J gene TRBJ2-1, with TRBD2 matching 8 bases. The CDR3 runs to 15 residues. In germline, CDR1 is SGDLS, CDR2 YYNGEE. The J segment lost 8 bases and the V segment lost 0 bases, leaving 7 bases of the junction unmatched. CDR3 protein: CASSVGSGRDDEQFF. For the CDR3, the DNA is TGTGCCAGCAGCGTAGGGTCCGGGAGGGACGATGAGCAGTTCTTC.

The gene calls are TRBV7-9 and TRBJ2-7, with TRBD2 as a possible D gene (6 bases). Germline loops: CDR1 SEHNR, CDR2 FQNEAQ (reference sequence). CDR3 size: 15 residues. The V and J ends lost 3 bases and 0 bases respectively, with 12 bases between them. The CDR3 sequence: CASSFRLGSSYEQYF. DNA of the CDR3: TGTGCCAGCAGCTTTCGACTAGGGAGCTCCTACGAGCAGTACTTC.

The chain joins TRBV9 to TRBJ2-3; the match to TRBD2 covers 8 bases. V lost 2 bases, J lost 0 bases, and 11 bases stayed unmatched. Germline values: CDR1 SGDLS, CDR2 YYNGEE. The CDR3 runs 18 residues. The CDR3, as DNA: TGTGCCAGCAGCGTCGGATGGGTGATAGCGGGAAGCACAGATACGCAGTATTTT. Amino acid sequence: CASSVGWVIAGSTDTQYF.

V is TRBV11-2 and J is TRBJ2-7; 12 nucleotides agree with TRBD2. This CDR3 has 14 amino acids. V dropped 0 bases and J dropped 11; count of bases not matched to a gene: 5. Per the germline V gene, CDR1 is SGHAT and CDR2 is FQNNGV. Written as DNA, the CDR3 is TGTGCCAGCAGCTTAGAGAGTCTAGCGGGAGGGGAGTACTTC. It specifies CASSLESLAGGEYF.

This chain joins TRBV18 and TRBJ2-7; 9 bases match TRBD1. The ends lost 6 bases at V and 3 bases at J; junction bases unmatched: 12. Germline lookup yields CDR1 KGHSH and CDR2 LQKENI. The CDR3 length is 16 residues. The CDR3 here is CASSPPGGQGYYEQYF. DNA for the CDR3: TGTGCCAGCTCCCCGCCGGGGGGACAGGGCTACTACGAGCAGTACTTC.

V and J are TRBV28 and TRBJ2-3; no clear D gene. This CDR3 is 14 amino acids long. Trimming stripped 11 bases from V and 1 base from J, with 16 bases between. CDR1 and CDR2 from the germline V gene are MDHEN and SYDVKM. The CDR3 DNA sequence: TGTGCCGCAAGAACTGAAATCCGCACAGATACGCAGTATTTT. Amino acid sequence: CAARTEIRTDTQYF.

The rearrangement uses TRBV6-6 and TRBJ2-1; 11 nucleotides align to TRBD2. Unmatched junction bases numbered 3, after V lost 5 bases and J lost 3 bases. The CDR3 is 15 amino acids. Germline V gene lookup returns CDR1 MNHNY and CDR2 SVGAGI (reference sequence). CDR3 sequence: CASSTGLAVYNEQFF. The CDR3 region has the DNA TGTGCCAGCAGTACGGGACTAGCGGTCTACAATGAGCAGTTCTTC.

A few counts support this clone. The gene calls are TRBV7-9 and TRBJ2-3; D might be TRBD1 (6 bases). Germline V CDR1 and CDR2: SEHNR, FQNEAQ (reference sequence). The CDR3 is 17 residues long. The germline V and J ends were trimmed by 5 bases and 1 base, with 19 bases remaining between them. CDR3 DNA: TGTGCCAGCAGCCCGCTATCCCAGGGGTACGGCACAGATACGCAGTATTTT. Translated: CASSPLSQGYGTDTQYF.

CDR3 amino acids: CATSRDSPTDLNTEAFF. Here the CDR3 DNA reads TGTGCCACCAGCAGAGATAGCCCAACGGATTTGAACACTGAAGCTTTCTTT. The genes are TRBV15 and TRBJ1-1; D ambiguous. V lost 0 bases to trimming and J lost 0 bases, with 14 bases between them. This CDR3 spans 17 amino acids. Germline loops: CDR1 LNHNV, CDR2 YYDKDF (reference sequence).

The CDR3 DNA is TGCAGCGTTGGAACAGGGGGTAGTGAAAAACTGTTTTTT. Amino acids: CSVGTGGSEKLFF. This rearrangement joins TRBV29-1 to TRBJ1-4, with 8 bases fitting TRBD1. V shed 4 bases, J shed 7 bases, and the junction held 5 bases outside the gene matches. Per germline, CDR1 SQVTM and CDR2 ANQGSEA. The CDR3 has 13 amino acids.

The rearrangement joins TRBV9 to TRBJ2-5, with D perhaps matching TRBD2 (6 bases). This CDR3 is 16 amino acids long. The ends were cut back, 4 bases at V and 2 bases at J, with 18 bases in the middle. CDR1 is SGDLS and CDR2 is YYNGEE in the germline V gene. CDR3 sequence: CASSPRGSGAQETQYF. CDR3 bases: TGTGCCAGCAGCCCCCGGGGATCGGGAGCTCAAGAGACCCAGTACTTC.

CDR3 amino acids: CASSYSMQGSYEQYF. In DNA form, the CDR3 reads TGTGCCAGCAGTTACTCGATGCAGGGGTCCTACGAGCAGTACTTC. The chain combines TRBV6-5 with TRBJ2-7, with D possibly TRBD1 on 6 matching bases. CDR1 is MNHEY, CDR2 SVGAGI, per germline. The CDR3 runs to 15 residues. Trimming cost V 0 bases and J 1 base, with 10 bases left between them.

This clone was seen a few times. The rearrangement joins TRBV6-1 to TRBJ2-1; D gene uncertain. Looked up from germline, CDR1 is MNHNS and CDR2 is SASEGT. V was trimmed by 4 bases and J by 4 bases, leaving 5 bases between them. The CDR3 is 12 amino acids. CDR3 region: CASSAQYNEQFF. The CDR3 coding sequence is TGTGCCAGCAGTGCCCAGTACAATGAGCAGTTCTTC.

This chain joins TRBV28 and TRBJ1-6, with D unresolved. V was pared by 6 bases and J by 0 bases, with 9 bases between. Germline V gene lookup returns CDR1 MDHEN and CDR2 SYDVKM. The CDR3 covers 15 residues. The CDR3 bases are TGTGCCAGCAGGCCACAGAGCTCCTATAATTCACCCCTCCACTTT. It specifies CASRPQSSYNSPLHF.

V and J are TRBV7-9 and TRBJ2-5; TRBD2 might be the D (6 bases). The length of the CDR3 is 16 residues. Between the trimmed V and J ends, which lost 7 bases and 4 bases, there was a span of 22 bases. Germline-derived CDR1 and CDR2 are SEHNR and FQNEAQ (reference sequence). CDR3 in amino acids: CASTQIGSGRSETQYF. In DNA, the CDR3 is TGTGCCAGCACCCAAATAGGGTCAGGGAGGTCAGAGACCCAGTACTTC.

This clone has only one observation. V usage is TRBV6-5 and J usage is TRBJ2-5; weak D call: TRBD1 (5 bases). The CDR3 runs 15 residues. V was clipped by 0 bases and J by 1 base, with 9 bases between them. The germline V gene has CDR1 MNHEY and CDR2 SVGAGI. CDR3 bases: TGTGCCAGCAGTTACTCTACAGGATTCCAAGAGACCCAGTACTTC. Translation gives CASSYSTGFQETQYF.

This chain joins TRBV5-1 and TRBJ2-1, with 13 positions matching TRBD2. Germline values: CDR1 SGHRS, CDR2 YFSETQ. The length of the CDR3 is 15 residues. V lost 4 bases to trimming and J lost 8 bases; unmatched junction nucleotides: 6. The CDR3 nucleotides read TGCGCCAGCAGCCCCCGGACTAGCGGGAGTCATGAGCAGTTCTTC. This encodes CASSPRTSGSHEQFF.

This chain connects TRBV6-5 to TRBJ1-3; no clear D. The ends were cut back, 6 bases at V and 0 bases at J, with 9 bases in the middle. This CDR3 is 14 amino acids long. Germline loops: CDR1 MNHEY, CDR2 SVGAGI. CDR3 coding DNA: TGTGCCAGCAGGGGCACTGCCTCTGGAAACACCATATATTTT. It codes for CASRGTASGNTIYF.

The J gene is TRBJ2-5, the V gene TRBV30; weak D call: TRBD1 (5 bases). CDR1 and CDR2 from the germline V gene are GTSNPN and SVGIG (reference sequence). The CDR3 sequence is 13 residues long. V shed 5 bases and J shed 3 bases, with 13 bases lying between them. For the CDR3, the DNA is TGTGCCTGGGGTCGGCAGGGTAAAGAGACCCAGTACTTC. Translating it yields CAWGRQGKETQYF.